These 28 T cell receptor beta chains were all obtained from the same sample, sequenced in a study of regulatory T cells in long-lasting Graves disease. Construction of TCR beta libraries relied on iRepertoire HTBI primers and on Arm-PCR targeting CDR3 regions. From the multiplex PCR reads, TCRdb called clonotypes with MiXCR, one entry per CDR3 protein. This sample yields roughly 500,000 distinct CDR3 sequences, of which roughly 23% are seen a single time; about an eighth belongs to the top ten. Time point specified: persistent/refractory GD, antithyroid drugs over 5 years with positive TRAb. PBMCs provided the RNA from which the TCR library was made. The sample here was peripheral blood mononuclear cells (PBMCs), taken when the disease was refractory, from a patient treated with antithyroid drugs. Receptors originate from a female donor with Graves disease.

Regarding this clonotype: Given a much more abundant clone one base away, this may be a read error. No conserved phenylalanine or tryptophan is present at the end of the CDR3, so a read error is the likely explanation. This chain links TRBV6-9 with TRBJ2-7; D possibly corresponds to TRBD1 (7 bases). Per the germline V gene, CDR1 is MNHGY and CDR2 is SVAAGI. There are 16 residues in the CDR3. V was shortened by 3 bases and J by 3 bases, with 18 bases between the two germline ends. The CDR3 DNA reads as TGTGCCAGCAGTTACTCCTTGGCAGGGGGAGGCTACGAGCAGTACCTC. It codes for CASSYSLAGGGYEQYL.

In its sample, this clonotype was seen many times. The rearrangement uses TRBV5-1 and TRBJ1-2; tentatively, D is TRBD1 (5 bases). V was trimmed by 0 bases and J by 3 bases, leaving 12 bases between them. CDR1 is SGHRS and CDR2 is YFSETQ in the germline V gene. The CDR3 is 15 amino acids. CDR3 coding DNA: TGCGCCAGCAGCTTGGGGGGCGCCTCTGACTATGGCTACACCTTC. It specifies CASSLGGASDYGYTF.

This clonotype occurred many times. This rearrangement joins TRBV12-3 or TRBV12-4 to TRBJ2-7; TRBD2 matches 7 bases. After removal of 6 bases from V and 1 base from J, the junction contained 12 bases not matched to a gene. The CDR3 contains 16 residues. The CDR3 protein is CASRLGTASGSYEQYF. The DNA for the CDR3 is TGTGCCAGCAGACTAGGCACGGCTAGCGGATCCTACGAGCAGTACTTC.

This clonotype was counted a few times. The genes are TRBV20-1 and TRBJ1-5; tentatively, D is TRBD1 (6 bases). The ends were cut back, 0 bases at V and 3 bases at J, with 12 bases in the middle. The CDR3 has 15 amino acids. Germline loops: CDR1 DFQATT, CDR2 SNEGSKA (reference sequence). CDR3 loop: CSARDKAGDNQPQHF. The CDR3 bases are TGCAGTGCTAGAGATAAGGCAGGGGACAATCAGCCCCAGCATTTT.

V gene TRBV9 combines with J gene TRBJ2-5; D is ambiguous. This CDR3 has 12 amino acids. V lost 4 bases and J 1 base, leaving 5 bases between the germline ends. In germline, CDR1 is SGDLS, CDR2 YYNGEE. This chain's CDR3 is CASSNSQETQYF. The CDR3 nucleotides are TGTGCCAGCAGCAACAGCCAAGAGACCCAGTACTTC.

With regard to this clonotype: Since a much larger clone is just one base distant, this may be a read error. The chain is built from TRBV19 and TRBJ1-2; perhaps TRBD1 as D (6 bases). CDR1 is LNHDA and CDR2 is SQIVND in the germline V gene (reference sequence). The CDR3 length is 13 residues. DNA for the CDR3: TGTGCCACCAAGCGCAGGGGCACCTATGGCCACACCTTC. The encoded protein is CATKRRGTYGHTF.

This clonotype was detected only a few times. The rearrangement uses TRBV20-1 and TRBJ2-7; perhaps TRBD1 as D (6 bases). V shed 3 bases and J shed 2 bases, with 11 bases lying between them. In germline, CDR1 is DFQATT, CDR2 SNEGSKA (reference sequence). There are 13 residues in the CDR3. The CDR3 spells CSARSGDPYEQYF. DNA for the CDR3: TGCAGTGCTAGGTCAGGGGATCCCTACGAGCAGTACTTC.

This clonotype has at least ten counts. V is TRBV6-1 and J is TRBJ2-5; D may be TRBD2 (6 bases). The germline V and J ends were trimmed by 6 bases and 0 bases, with 17 bases remaining between them. The CDR3 has 16 amino acids. Germline V CDR1 and CDR2: MNHNS, SASEGT. As DNA, the CDR3 is TGTGCCAGCAGGCGGGATCAGCGGGCATACCAAGAGACCCAGTACTTC. This encodes CASRRDQRAYQETQYF.

The chain recombines TRBV6-1 with TRBJ1-2; the D is unclear. Per the germline V gene, CDR1 is MNHNS and CDR2 is SASEGT. Trimming stripped 6 bases from V and 0 bases from J, with 14 bases between. CDR3 length equals 15 residues. As DNA, the CDR3 is TGTGCCAGCAGCCGCGGCGGGCGGTCTAACTATGGCTACACCTTC. Translated, it gives CASSRGGRSNYGYTF.

This clonotype was picked up many times. This chain links TRBV28 with TRBJ1-1, with D possibly TRBD1 on 6 matching bases. The germline CDR1 and CDR2 sequences are MDHEN and SYDVKM. The CDR3 has 14 residues. V was trimmed by 5 bases and J by 1 base, leaving 11 bases between them. The CDR3: CASSPTTGNTEAFF. CDR3 DNA sequence: TGTGCCAGCAGTCCAACGACAGGGAACACTGAAGCTTTCTTT.

This clonotype occurred a few times. This chain links TRBV20-1 with TRBJ2-5; either TRBD1 or TRBD2 may fit D (6 bases each). The CDR3 is 12 residues long. Germline V gives CDR1 DFQATT, CDR2 SNEGSKA (reference sequence). Trimming removed 4 bases at V and 4 bases at J, with 10 bases between. This chain's CDR3 is CSANRGRETQYF. The CDR3 DNA reads as TGCAGTGCTAACCGGGGGCGAGAGACCCAGTACTTC.

The chain has TRBV6-1 and TRBJ2-7; no firm D call. Trimming cost V 6 bases and J 1 base, with 13 bases left between them. This CDR3 spans 14 amino acids. CDR1 and CDR2 (germline): MNHNS, SASEGT. The CDR3 DNA follows: TGTGCCAGCAGACCCAGGACGGAATCCTACGAGCAGTACTTC. It is translated as CASRPRTESYEQYF.

This clonotype has at least ten counts. The rearrangement links TRBV7-9 to TRBJ1-1, with 8 bases matching TRBD1. Per germline, CDR1 SEHNR and CDR2 FQNEAQ (reference sequence). V shed 9 bases and J 1 base; nucleotides not matched to a gene: 4. The CDR3 contains 13 residues. The CDR3 protein is CASWTGRNTEAFF. The CDR3 nucleotides are TGTGCCAGTTGGACAGGGAGGAACACTGAAGCTTTCTTT.

This clonotype occurred a few times. This sequence joins TRBV3-1 and TRBJ2-5; D not certain. The CDR3 runs to 13 residues. V was trimmed by 0 bases and J by 4 bases, leaving 6 bases between them. Germline CDR1 is LGHDT and CDR2 is YNNKEL (reference sequence). CDR3: CASSQDSTETQYF. CDR3 nucleotides: TGTGCCAGCAGCCAAGATTCAACAGAGACCCAGTACTTC.

This clonotype was seen only a few times. The chain recombines TRBV7-2 with TRBJ1-6, with D possibly being TRBD1 (5 bases). CDR1 and CDR2 from the germline V gene are SGHTA and FQGNSA. CDR3 size: 15 residues. The V gene lost 3 bases and the J gene lost 5 bases, with 11 bases spanning the gap. The CDR3 protein is CASSLGGTDNSPLHF. CDR3 nucleotide sequence: TGTGCCAGCAGCTTGGGGGGAACGGATAATTCACCCCTCCACTTT. Filled out from reference TRBV7-2 and TRBJ1-6, the complete variable domain reads GAGVSQSPSNKVTEKGKDVELRCDPISGHTALYWYRQSLGQGLEFLIYFQGNSAPDKSGLPSDRFSAERTGGSVSTLTIQRTQQEDSAVYLCASSLGGTDNSPLHFGNGTRLTVT.

The rearrangement links TRBV6-2 or TRBV6-3 to TRBJ2-7; the D is unclear. V lost 0 bases to trimming and J lost 4 bases, with 10 bases between them. The CDR3 has 14 amino acids. Germline CDR1 MNHEY, CDR2 SVGEGT. For the CDR3, the DNA is TGTGCCAGCAGTTACTCAGGGATACGATACGAGCAGTACTTC. Translating gives CASSYSGIRYEQYF.

In its sample, this clonotype was seen many times. This rearrangement joins TRBV28 to TRBJ1-5; 7 bases agree with TRBD1. From germline, CDR1 is MDHEN and CDR2 SYDVKM. The V and J ends lost 3 bases and 3 bases, in that order; junction bases with no gene match: 11. CDR3 length: 17 residues. CDR3 nucleotide sequence: TGTGCCAGCAGTTTCTTGTCCCGGGACAGAGCCAATCAGCCCCAGCATTTT. Its translation is CASSFLSRDRANQPQHF.

This clonotype was found many times. The CDR3 DNA is TGCAGTGCTGTACCGGGACTAGCGGCTTCGTACGAGCAGTACTTC. Protein sequence: CSAVPGLAASYEQYF. The chain combines TRBV20-1 with TRBJ2-7; 11 positions agree with TRBD2. Trimming cost V 5 bases and J 4 bases; bases outside gene matches: 10. Looked up from germline, CDR1 is DFQATT and CDR2 is SNEGSKA (reference sequence). The CDR3 consists of 15 residues.

The chain has TRBV7-9 and TRBJ2-7; TRBD2 agrees at 9 bases. The V segment lost 5 bases and the J segment 6 bases; nucleotides outside the gene matches: 11. The germline V gene encodes CDR1 SEHNR and CDR2 FQNEAQ (reference sequence). The CDR3 sequence is 15 residues long. CDR3 sequence (DNA): TGTGCCAGCAGCCAGGGAGTAGCGGGAGCGGCCGAGCAGTACTTC. This sequence encodes CASSQGVAGAAEQYF.

The V call is TRBV6-2 or TRBV6-3, the J call TRBJ2-7, with 8 nucleotides matching TRBD2. The CDR3 spans 13 residues. With V trimmed by 9 bases and J by 6 bases, 10 bases remained unmatched. Germline V gene sequence: CDR1 MNHEY, CDR2 SVGEGT. CDR3 region: CASCSREGREQYF. In nucleotides, the CDR3 is TGTGCCAGTTGTAGCCGGGAGGGCCGCGAGCAGTACTTC.

The V gene is TRBV9, the J gene TRBJ2-7; no clear D. V dropped 0 bases and J dropped 1 base, with 8 bases sitting between them. In germline, CDR1 is SGDLS, CDR2 YYNGEE. The CDR3 length is 14 residues. Here the CDR3 reads CASSVGAGSYEQYF. Written as DNA, the CDR3 is TGTGCCAGCAGCGTAGGAGCCGGTTCCTACGAGCAGTACTTC. Combining the CDR3 with reference TRBV9 and TRBJ2-7 gives the whole variable domain DSGVTQTPKHLITATGQRVTLRCSPRSGDLSVYWYQQSLDQGLQFLIQYYNGEERAKGNILERFSAQQFPDLHSELNLSSLELGDSALYFCASSVGAGSYEQYFGPGTRLTVT.

This clonotype showed up many times. This chain links TRBV28 with TRBJ2-5; D may be TRBD2 (6 bases). Germline V gene sequence: CDR1 MDHEN, CDR2 SYDVKM. This CDR3 is built from 14 residues. Deletions cut 1 base from V and 6 bases from J, with 12 bases between. CDR3 nucleotides: TGTGCCAGCAGTTTATCCCCAGGACTACAGACCCAGTACTTC. This codes for CASSLSPGLQTQYF.

This clonotype has ten or more counts. V usage is TRBV5-6 and J usage is TRBJ2-7, with TRBD1 matching over 7 bases. This CDR3 spans 16 amino acids. Germline loops: CDR1 SGHDT, CDR2 YYEEEE. Trimming cost V 4 bases and J 2 bases; bases outside gene matches: 12. The DNA for the CDR3 is TGTGCCAGCAGCGACATTTCGATTGGACAGGCCTACGAGCAGTACTTC. Its translation: CASSDISIGQAYEQYF.

As to this clonotype: It differs at one base from a far larger clone, so likely a read error. The chain has TRBV28 and TRBJ2-4, with 11 nucleotides matching TRBD1. This CDR3 spans 16 amino acids. Germline V gene lookup returns CDR1 MDHEN and CDR2 SYDVKM. As DNA, the CDR3 is TGTGCCAGCAGCTCACCCAGGGACAGGGGGAACTATGGCTACGCCTTC. Translation gives CASSSPRDRGNYGYAF.

The gene calls are TRBV7-8 and TRBJ2-1; D may be TRBD1 or TRBD2 (5 bases each). The CDR3 is 13 residues long. Germline-derived CDR1 and CDR2 are SGHVS and FQNEAQ. Trimming left V 3 bases short and J 9 bases short, with 12 bases between. The chain's CDR3 is CASSFNEGREQFF. The CDR3 coding sequence is TGTGCCAGCAGCTTTAATGAGGGGCGTGAGCAGTTCTTC.

This clonotype has at least ten counts. J is TRBJ1-4 and V is TRBV29-1; D not certain. The germline V gene encodes CDR1 SQVTM and CDR2 ANQGSEA. CDR3 size: 11 residues. V dropped 2 bases and J dropped 10 bases, with 8 bases sitting between them. CDR3 DNA: TGCAGCGTTGAACGCGTCGGAAAACTGTTTTTT. It yields the protein CSVERVGKLFF. The full variable domain, with the rest looked up from reference TRBV29-1 and TRBJ1-4, is SAVISQKPSRDICQRGTSLTIQCQVDSQVTMMFWYRQQPGQSLTLIATANQGSEATYESGFVIDKFPISRPNLTFSTLTVSNMSPEDSSIYLCSVERVGKLFFGSGTQLSVL.

The chain couples TRBV5-6 to TRBJ1-4, with D uncertain. Trimming took 3 bases from V and 5 from J, leaving 17 bases between them. Germline-derived CDR1 and CDR2 are SGHDT and YYEEEE. The CDR3 sequence is 16 residues long. The DNA of the CDR3 is TGTGCCAGCAGCTCGCGCTGGAGGGAAGGGAATGAAAAACTGTTTTTT. It encodes CASSSRWREGNEKLFF.

The gene calls are TRBV7-9 and TRBJ2-7, with D possibly being TRBD1 (5 bases). This CDR3 is built from 16 residues. In germline, CDR1 is SEHNR, CDR2 FQNEAQ (reference sequence). V lost 5 bases to trimming and J lost 4 bases, with 21 bases between them. The DNA of the CDR3 is TGTGCCAGCAGCCCCCCAGTGCGACAGACTCTTTACGAGCAGTACTTC. It specifies CASSPPVRQTLYEQYF.